This TCR beta chain originates from a study of OX40 agonist ivuxolimab in advanced cancers. On this clone itself: Its antigen is unidentified.

Some clones are missing from TCRdb's copy, which holds only in-frame ones; the method was immunoSEQ multiplex PCR. The sample shows about 84,000 clones, approximately 89% of them seen only once. The study, taken as a whole, reports: Among T cells, CD8+ cells averaged more expanded clones than CD4+ cells. With doses of 0.1-3.0 mg/kg, partial responders showed among the lowest clonal expansion. The study observed clonal expansion of CD4+ and CD8+ blood T cells by week 6 at 0.1 to 3.0 mg/kg.

Germline CDR1 reads MNHEY; CDR2 reads SVGAGI. V lost 6 bases, J lost 1 base, and 9 bases lay in between. The CDR3 length is 13 residues. This sample comprised CD4+ or CD8+ T cells sorted from blood, obtained in a trial of the OX40 agonist ivuxolimab. This receptor was identified in an adult with an advanced solid tumor such as melanoma, head and neck, liver or kidney cancer. V usage is TRBV6-5 and J usage is TRBJ1-1; no clear D. CDR3 region: CASRAAGNTEAFF. CDR3 nucleotides: TGTGCCAGCAGAGCTGCAGGGAACACTGAAGCTTTCTTT.